Listed here is a single T cell receptor (beta chain). Germline V gene sequence: CDR1 SEHNR, CDR2 FQNEAQ (reference sequence). V lost 5 bases, J lost 4 bases, and 4 bases stayed unmatched. This CDR3 is 13 amino acids long. The entry originates in a study of T cell changes during pregnancy in multiple sclerosis. Some clones are missing from TCRdb's copy, which holds only in-frame ones; the method was immunoSEQ multiplex PCR. Here the sample spans 64,000 or so clones, approximately 96% being singletons. V is TRBV7-9 and J is TRBJ2-7; 8 bases agree with TRBD1. The sequence was obtained from a female donor with multiple sclerosis, enrolled in a pregnancy study. The sample here was CD8+ T cells from peripheral blood mononuclear cells, taken after pregnancy. CDR3 DNA sequence: TGTGCCAGCAGCGCAGGGGGCTGGTACGAGCAGTACTTC. Amino acid sequence: CASSAGGWYEQYF.